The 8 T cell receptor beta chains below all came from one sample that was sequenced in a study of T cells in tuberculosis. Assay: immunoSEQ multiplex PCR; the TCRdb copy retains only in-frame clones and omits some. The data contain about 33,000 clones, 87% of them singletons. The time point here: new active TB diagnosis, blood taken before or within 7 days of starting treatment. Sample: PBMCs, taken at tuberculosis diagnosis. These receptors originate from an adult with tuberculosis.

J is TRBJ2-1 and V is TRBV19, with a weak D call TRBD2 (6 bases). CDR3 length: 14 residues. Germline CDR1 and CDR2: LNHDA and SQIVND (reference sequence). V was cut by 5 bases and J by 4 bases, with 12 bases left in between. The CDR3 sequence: CASSLSTRYNEQFF. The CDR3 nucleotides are TGTGCCAGTAGTCTATCGACTAGGTACAATGAGCAGTTCTTC.

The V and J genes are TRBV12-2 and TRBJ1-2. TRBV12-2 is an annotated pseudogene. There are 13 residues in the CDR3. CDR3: CASRLSRTDGYTF. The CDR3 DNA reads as TGTGCAAGTCGCTTATCTAGGACTGATGGCTACACCTTC.

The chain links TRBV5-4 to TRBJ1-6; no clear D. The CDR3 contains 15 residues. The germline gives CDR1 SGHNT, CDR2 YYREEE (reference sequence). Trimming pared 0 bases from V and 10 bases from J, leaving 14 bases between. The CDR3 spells CASSLGWQAGSPLHF. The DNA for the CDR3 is TGTGCCAGCAGCTTGGGGTGGCAGGCGGGGTCACCCCTCCACTTT.

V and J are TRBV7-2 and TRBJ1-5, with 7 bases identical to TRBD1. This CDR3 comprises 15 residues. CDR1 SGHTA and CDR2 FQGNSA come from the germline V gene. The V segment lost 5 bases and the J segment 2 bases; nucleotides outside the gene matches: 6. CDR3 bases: TGTGCCAGCAGCAAAACAGGGGCGGGCAATCAGCCCCAGCATTTT. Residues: CASSKTGAGNQPQHF.

The CDR3 DNA reads as TGTGCCAGCAGCTTCAGGTCGGTGGGCACAGATACGCAGTATTTT. Translated, it gives CASSFRSVGTDTQYF. The chain is built from TRBV7-2 and TRBJ2-3; D remains unclear. CDR1 and CDR2 from the germline V gene are SGHTA and FQGNSA. This CDR3 is 15 amino acids long. The V gene lost 3 bases and the J gene lost 1 base, with 11 bases spanning the gap.

The CDR3 region is CASSVNGQPNEKLFF. The CDR3 DNA sequence: TGTGCCAGTAGTGTAAACGGACAGCCTAATGAAAAACTGTTTTTT. J is TRBJ1-4 and V is TRBV19, with D perhaps TRBD1 (6 bases). V was clipped by 5 bases and J by 3 bases, with 13 bases between them. CDR3 length: 15 residues. Per the germline V gene, CDR1 is LNHDA and CDR2 is SQIVND (reference sequence).

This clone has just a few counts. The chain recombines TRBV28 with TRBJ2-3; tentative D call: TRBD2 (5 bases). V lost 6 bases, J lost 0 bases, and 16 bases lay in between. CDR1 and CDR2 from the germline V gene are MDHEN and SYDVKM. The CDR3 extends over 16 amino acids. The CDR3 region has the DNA TGTGCCAGCAGCCCCACGGGGATATCTAGCACAGATACGCAGTATTTT. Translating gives CASSPTGISSTDTQYF.

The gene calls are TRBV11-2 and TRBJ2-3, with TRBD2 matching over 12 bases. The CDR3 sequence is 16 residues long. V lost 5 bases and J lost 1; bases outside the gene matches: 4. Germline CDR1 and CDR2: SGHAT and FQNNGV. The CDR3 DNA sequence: TGTGCCAGCAGCGCCAGACTAGCGGGGGGCACAGATACGCAGTATTTT. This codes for CASSARLAGGTDTQYF. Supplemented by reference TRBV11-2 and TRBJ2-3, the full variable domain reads EAGVAQSPRYKIIEKRQSVAFWCNPISGHATLYWYQQILGQGPKLLIQFQNNGVVDDSQLPKDRFSAERLKGVDSTLKIQPAKLEDSAVYLCASSARLAGGTDTQYFGPGTRLTVL.